This T cell receptor beta chain stems from a study of PD-1 blockade in classical Hodgkin lymphoma. Data came from immunoSEQ multiplex PCR; TCRdb stores just in-frame clones and leaves some out. The data hold 64,000 or so clones, with over 85% observed a single time. The time point: cycle 4 day 1 (C4D1), after around six weeks of nivolumab. Relapses following autologous stem cell transplantation were seen in all patients, with brentuximab vedotin exposure varying. The patients, who had relapsed/refractory classical Hodgkin lymphoma, achieved best responses of complete response, partial response or progressive disease. Germline CDR1 DFQATT, CDR2 SNEGSKA (reference sequence). CDR3 size: 10 residues. Between the trimmed V and J ends, which lost 6 bases and 8 bases, there was a span of 8 bases.

The input for sequencing was peripheral blood mononuclear cells (PBMCs), taken before the fourth cycle of nivolumab. This receptor was taken from a human donor with classical Hodgkin lymphoma. This sequence joins TRBV20-1 and TRBJ2-1; maybe TRBD1 (5 bases). As DNA, the CDR3 is TGCAGTGCCAGGGCGGATGAGCAGTTCTTC. Translating gives CSARADEQFF.